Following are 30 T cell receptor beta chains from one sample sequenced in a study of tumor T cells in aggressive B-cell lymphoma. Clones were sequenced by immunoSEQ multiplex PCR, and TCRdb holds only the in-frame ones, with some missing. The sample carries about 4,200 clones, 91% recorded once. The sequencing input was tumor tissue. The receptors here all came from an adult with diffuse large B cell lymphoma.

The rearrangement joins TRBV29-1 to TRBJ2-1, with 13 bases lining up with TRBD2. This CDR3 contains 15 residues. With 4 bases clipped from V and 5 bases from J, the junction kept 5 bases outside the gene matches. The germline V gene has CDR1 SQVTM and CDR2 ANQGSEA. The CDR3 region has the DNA TGCAGCGTTGGAGGACTAGCGGGAGAAAACAATGAGCAGTTCTTC. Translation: CSVGGLAGENNEQFF.

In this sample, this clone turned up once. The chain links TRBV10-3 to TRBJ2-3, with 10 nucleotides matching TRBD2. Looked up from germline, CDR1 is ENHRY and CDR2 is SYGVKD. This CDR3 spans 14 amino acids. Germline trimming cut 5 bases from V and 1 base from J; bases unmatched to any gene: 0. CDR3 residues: CAISSGRGTDTQYF. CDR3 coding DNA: TGTGCCATCAGTAGCGGGAGGGGCACAGATACGCAGTATTTT.

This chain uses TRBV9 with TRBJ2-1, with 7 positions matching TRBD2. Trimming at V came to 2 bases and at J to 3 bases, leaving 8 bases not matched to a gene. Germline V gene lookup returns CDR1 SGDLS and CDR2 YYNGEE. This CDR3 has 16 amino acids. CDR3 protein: CASSVGGPGFYNEQFF. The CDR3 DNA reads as TGTGCCAGCAGCGTGGGAGGGCCCGGCTTCTACAATGAGCAGTTCTTC.

The CDR3 loop is CASSQLQFSTGGEGYTF. In DNA, the CDR3 is TGTGCCAGCAGCCAATTACAATTTTCGACAGGGGGCGAGGGCTACACCTTC. The V gene is TRBV14, the J gene TRBJ1-2, with 10 positions matching TRBD1. Per germline, CDR1 SGHDN and CDR2 FVKESK. V lost 2 bases and J lost 8; bases outside the gene matches: 14. The CDR3 has 17 amino acids. The variable domain in full, with the rest retrieved from reference TRBV14 and TRBJ1-2, is EAGVTQFPSHSVIEKGQTVTLRCDPISGHDNLYWYRRVMGKEIKFLLHFVKESKQDESGMPNNRFLAERTGGTYSTLKVQPAELEDSGVYFCASSQLQFSTGGEGYTFGSGTRLTVV.

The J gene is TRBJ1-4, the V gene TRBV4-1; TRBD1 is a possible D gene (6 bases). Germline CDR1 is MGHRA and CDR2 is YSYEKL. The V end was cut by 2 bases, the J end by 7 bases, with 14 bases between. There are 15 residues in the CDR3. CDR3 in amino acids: CASSQIGGRGEKLFF. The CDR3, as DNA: TGCGCCAGCAGCCAAATCGGGGGGCGAGGTGAAAAACTGTTTTTT.

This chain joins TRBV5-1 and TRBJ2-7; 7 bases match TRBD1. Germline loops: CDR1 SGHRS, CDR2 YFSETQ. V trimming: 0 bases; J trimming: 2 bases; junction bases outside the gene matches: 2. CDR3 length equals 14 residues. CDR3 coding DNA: TGCGCCAGCAGCTTGGGGCAGGGGGCCTACGAGCAGTACTTC. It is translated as CASSLGQGAYEQYF.

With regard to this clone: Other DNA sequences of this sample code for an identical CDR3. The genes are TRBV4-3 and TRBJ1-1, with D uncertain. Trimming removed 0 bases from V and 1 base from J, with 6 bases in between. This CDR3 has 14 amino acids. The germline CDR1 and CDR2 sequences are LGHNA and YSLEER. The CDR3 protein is CASSQDLGNTEAFF. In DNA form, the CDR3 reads TGCGCCAGCAGCCAAGATCTCGGGAACACTGAAGCTTTCTTT.

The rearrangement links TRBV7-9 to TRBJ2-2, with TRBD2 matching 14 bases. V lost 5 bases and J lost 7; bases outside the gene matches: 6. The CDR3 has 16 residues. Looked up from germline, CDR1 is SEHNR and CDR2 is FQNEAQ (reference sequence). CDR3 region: CASSAGLAGAVGELFF. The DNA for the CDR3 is TGTGCCAGCAGCGCGGGACTAGCGGGAGCAGTCGGGGAGCTGTTTTTT.

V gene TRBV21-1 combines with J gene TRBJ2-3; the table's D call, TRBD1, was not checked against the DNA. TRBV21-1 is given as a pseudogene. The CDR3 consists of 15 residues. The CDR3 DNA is TGTGCCAGCAGCAAGGGGACAGGGGGCCCAAATACGCAGTATTTT. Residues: CASSKGTGGPNTQYF.

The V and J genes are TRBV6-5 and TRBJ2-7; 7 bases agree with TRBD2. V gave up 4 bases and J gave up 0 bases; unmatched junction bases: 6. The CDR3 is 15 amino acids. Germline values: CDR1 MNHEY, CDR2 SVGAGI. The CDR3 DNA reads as TGTGCCAGCAGTTTAAAGCGGGACCACTCCTACGAGCAGTACTTC. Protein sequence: CASSLKRDHSYEQYF.

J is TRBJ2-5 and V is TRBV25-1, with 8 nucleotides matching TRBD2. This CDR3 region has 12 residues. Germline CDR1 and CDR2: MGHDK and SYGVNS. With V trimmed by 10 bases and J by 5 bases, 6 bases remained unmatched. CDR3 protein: CATLAGMETQYF. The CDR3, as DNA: TGTGCCACCCTAGCGGGTATGGAGACCCAGTACTTC.

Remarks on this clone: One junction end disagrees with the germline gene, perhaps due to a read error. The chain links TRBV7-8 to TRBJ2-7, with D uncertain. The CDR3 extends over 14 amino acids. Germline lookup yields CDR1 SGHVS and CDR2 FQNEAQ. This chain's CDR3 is CANSSRFSFLEQYF. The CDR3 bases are TGTGCCAACAGCTCTCGGTTTAGTTTTCTCGAGCAGTACTTC.

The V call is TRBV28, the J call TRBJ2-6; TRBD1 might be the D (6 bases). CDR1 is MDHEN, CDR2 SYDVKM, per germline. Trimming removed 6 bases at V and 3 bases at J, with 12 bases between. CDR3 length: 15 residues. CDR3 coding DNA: TGTGCCAGCAGCGTACAGGGCGATGGGGCCAACGTCCTGACTTTC. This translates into CASSVQGDGANVLTF.

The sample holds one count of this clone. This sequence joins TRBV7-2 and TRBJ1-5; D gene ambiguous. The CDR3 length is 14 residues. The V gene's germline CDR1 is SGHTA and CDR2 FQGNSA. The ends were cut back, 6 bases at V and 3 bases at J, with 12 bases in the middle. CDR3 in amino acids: CASSLSSVNQPQHF. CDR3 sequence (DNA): TGTGCCAGCAGTCTGTCCAGTGTCAATCAGCCCCAGCATTTT.

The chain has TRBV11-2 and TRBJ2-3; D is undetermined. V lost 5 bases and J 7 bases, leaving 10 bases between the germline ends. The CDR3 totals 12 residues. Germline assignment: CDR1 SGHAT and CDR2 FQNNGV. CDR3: CASSLGRNTQYF. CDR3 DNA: TGTGCCAGCAGCCTAGGCAGAAATACGCAGTATTTT.

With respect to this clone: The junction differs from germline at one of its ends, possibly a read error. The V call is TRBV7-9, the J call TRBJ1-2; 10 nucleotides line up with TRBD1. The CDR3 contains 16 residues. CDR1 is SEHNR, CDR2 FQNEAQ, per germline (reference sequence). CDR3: CASSPDRGGRNYGYTF. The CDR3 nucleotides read TGTGCTAGCAGCCCGGACAGGGGGGGAAGAAACTATGGCTACACCTTC.

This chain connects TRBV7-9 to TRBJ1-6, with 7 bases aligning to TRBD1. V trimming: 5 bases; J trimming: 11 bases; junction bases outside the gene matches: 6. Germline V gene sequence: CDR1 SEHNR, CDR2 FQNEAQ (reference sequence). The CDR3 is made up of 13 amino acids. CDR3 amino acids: CASSRDSQPPLHF. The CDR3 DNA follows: TGTGCCAGCAGCCGGGACAGCCAGCCACCCCTCCACTTT.

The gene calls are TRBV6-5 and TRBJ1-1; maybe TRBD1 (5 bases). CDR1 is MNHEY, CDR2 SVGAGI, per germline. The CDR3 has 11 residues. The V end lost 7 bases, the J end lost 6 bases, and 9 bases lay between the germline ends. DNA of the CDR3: TGTGCCAGCAACCAGGGTTCTGAAGCTTTCTTT. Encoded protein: CASNQGSEAFF.

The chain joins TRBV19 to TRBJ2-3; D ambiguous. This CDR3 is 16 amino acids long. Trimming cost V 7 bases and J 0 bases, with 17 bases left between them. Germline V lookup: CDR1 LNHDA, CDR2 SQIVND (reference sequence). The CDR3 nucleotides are TGTGCCAGTAAGCAATCAGTGCTCGGGAGCACAGATACGCAGTATTTT. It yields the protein CASKQSVLGSTDTQYF. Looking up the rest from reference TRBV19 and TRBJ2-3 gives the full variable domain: DGGITQSPKYLFRKEGQNVTLSCEQNLNHDAMYWYRQDPGQGLRLIYYSQIVNDFQKGDIAEGYSVSREKKESFPLTVTSAQKNPTAFYLCASKQSVLGSTDTQYFGPGTRLTVL.

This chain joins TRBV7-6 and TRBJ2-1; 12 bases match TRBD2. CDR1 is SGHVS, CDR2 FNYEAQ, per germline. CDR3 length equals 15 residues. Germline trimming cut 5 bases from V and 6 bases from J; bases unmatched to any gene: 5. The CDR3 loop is CASSPGLAGPNEQFF. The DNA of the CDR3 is TGTGCCAGCAGCCCGGGACTAGCGGGCCCCAATGAGCAGTTCTTC.

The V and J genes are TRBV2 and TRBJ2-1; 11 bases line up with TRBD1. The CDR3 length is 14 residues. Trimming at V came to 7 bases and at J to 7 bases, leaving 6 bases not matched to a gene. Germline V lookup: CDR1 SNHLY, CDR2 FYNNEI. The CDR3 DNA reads TGTGCCAGCAAAGGGACAGGGGGGGGAAATGAGCAGTTCTTC. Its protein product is CASKGTGGGNEQFF.

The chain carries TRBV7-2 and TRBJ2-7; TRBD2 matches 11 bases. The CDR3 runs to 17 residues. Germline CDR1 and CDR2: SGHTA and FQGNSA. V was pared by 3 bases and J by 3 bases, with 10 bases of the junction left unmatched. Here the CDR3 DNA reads TGTGCCAGCAGCTTTAGCGGGAGGGCCAACTTAGACTACGAGCAGTACTTC. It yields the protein CASSFSGRANLDYEQYF.

CDR3 sequence (DNA): TGCAGTGCTCGACAGCAAGAGACCCAGTACTTC. It encodes CSARQQETQYF. The chain employs TRBV20-1 and TRBJ2-5, with D perhaps matching TRBD1 (5 bases). This CDR3 comprises 11 residues. Germline loops: CDR1 DFQATT, CDR2 SNEGSKA (reference sequence). Trimming pared 5 bases from V and 2 bases from J, leaving 6 bases between.

CDR3 loop: CASSGWAGSGETQYF. Written as DNA, the CDR3 is TGCGCCAGCAGTGGTTGGGCCGGGAGTGGGGAGACCCAGTACTTC. The chain employs TRBV10-1 and TRBJ2-5, with a possible D match to TRBD2 (6 bases). Trimming took 4 bases from V and 5 from J, leaving 17 bases between them. The CDR3 has 15 residues. The V gene's germline CDR1 is WNHNN and CDR2 SYGVQD (reference sequence).

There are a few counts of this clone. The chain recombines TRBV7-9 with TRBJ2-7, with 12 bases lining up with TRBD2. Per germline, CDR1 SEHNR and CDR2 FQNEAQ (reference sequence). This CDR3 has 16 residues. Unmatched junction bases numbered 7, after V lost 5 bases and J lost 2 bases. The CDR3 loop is CASSRPTSGSAYEQYF. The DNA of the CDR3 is TGTGCCAGCAGCCGACCGACTAGCGGGAGTGCCTACGAGCAGTACTTC. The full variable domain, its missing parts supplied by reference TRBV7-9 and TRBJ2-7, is DTGVSQNPRHKITKRGQNVTFRCDPISEHNRLYWYRQTLGQGPEFLTYFQNEAQLEKSRLLSDRFSAERPKGSFSTLEIQRTEQGDSAMYLCASSRPTSGSAYEQYFGPGTRLTVT.

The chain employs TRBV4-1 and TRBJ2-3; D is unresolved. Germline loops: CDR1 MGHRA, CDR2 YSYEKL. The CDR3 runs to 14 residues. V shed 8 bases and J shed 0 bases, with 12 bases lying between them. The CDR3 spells CASRSDSSTDTQYF. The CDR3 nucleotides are TGCGCCAGCCGGAGTGACTCCAGCACAGATACGCAGTATTTT.

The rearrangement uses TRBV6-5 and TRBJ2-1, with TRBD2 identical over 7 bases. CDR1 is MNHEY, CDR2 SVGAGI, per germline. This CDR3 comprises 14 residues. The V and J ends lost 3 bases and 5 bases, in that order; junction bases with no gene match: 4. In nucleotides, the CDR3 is TGTGCCAGCAGTTATGCGGGAGACCACAATGAGCAGTTCTTC. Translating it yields CASSYAGDHNEQFF.

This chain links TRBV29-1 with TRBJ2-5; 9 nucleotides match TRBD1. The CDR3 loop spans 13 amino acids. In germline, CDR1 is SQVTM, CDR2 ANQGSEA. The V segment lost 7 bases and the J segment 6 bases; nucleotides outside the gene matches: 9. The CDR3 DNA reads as TGCAGCGCCCCCGGGACAGGGAAGCAGACCCAGTACTTC. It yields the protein CSAPGTGKQTQYF.

The CDR3 loop reads CASSLHSTTGGAFF. CDR3 in DNA: TGTGCCAGCAGCCTACACTCTACGACAGGAGGAGCTTTCTTT. The chain is built from TRBV5-4 and TRBJ1-1, with D perhaps matching TRBD1 (6 bases). V lost 4 bases to trimming and J lost 10 bases, with 20 bases between them. Germline V gene lookup returns CDR1 SGHNT and CDR2 YYREEE (reference sequence). There are 14 residues in the CDR3.

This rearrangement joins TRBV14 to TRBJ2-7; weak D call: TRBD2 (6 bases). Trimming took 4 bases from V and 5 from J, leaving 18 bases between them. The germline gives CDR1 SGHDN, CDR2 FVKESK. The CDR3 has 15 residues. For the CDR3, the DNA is TGTGCCAGCAGCCCCCGGAGGGACCTAAACAACGAGCAGTACTTC. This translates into CASSPRRDLNNEQYF.